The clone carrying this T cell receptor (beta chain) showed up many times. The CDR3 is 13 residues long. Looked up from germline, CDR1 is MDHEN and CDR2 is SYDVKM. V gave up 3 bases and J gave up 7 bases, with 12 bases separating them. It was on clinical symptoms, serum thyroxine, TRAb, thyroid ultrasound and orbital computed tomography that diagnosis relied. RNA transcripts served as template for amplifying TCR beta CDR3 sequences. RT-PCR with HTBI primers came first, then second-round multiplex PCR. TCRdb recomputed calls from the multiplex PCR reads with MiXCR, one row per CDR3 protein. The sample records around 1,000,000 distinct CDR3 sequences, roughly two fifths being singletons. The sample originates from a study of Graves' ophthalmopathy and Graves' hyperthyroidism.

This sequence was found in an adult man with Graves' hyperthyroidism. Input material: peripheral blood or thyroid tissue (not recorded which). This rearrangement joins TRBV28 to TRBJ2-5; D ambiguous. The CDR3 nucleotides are TGTGCCAGCAGTTTTGAAGAGATAGGGACCCAGTACTTC. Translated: CASSFEEIGTQYF.